A selection of T cell receptor beta chains follows, all from one sample in a study of blood T cell repertoires in COVID-19. Only in-frame clones appear in the TCRdb table, and some are missing; sequencing was by immunoSEQ multiplex PCR. In the table there are around 290,000 clones, roughly nine tenths of which are singletons. Material for sequencing was PBMCs or T cells enriched from blood (not recorded which). These receptor sequences come from a woman aged 18-29 years who had recovered from COVID-19. CDR3s include the opening cysteine and the closing phenylalanine or tryptophan. Each record gives: D gene, J gene, clone size, V gene, CDR3 protein, CDR3 DNA. A D gene is named only where the DNA matches it firmly. Clone size is not always given. Where it is, it says once, few, many or a class for expanded clones.

>TRBD1|TRBJ1-1|NA|TRBV13
CASSYPDRGWAFF
TGTGCCAGCAGCTACCCCGACAGGGGGTGGGCTTTCTTT
>NA|TRBJ2-7|NA|TRBV27
CASSLSYLEVYEQYF
TGTGCCAGCAGTTTATCGTACCTAGAGGTCTACGAGCAGTACTTC
>NA|TRBJ2-5|NA|TRBV30
CAWSIRTQETQYF
TGTGCCTGGAGTATTAGAACCCAAGAGACCCAGTACTTC
>NA|TRBJ1-5|few|TRBV10-2
CASSEVASNQPQHF
TGCGCCAGCAGTGAGGTAGCAAGCAATCAGCCCCAGCATTTT
>TRBD1|TRBJ1-1|NA|TRBV6-6
CASRSGQGAEAFF
TGTGCCAGCAGATCCGGACAGGGGGCTGAAGCTTTCTTT
>TRBD2|TRBJ2-1|NA|TRBV7-9
CASSLLAGGINEQFF
TGTGCCAGCAGCTTGTTAGCGGGAGGGATCAATGAGCAGTTCTTC
>NA|TRBJ1-6|NA|TRBV7-2
CASSLASQGSSPLHF
TGTGCCAGCAGCTTAGCGAGCCAGGGGAGTTCACCCCTCCACTTT
>TRBD1|TRBJ2-7|NA|TRBV10-2
CASSVVYGTGNEQYF
TGCGCCAGCAGTGTGGTCTACGGGACAGGCAACGAGCAGTACTTC
>NA|TRBJ2-3|NA|TRBV24-1
CATSDENADTQYF
TGTGCCACCAGTGATGAGAATGCAGATACGCAGTATTTT
>TRBD2|TRBJ2-2|NA|TRBV5-1
CASSSAASGSRAGELFF
TGCGCCAGCTCGTCTGCGGCTAGCGGGAGTCGGGCCGGGGAGCTGTTTTTT
>NA|TRBJ2-3|NA|TRBV7-2
CASSRRGPGTDTQYF
TGTGCCAGCAGCAGGCGGGGCCCAGGAACAGATACGCAGTATTTT
>NA|TRBJ1-5|NA|TRBV6-5
CASSYVAGQPQHF
TGTGCCAGCAGTTACGTTGCGGGGCAGCCCCAGCATTTT
>TRBD2|TRBJ2-3|NA|TRBV7-9
CASSLASGGEDTQYF
TGTGCCAGCAGCTTAGCTAGCGGGGGAGAAGATACGCAGTATTTT
>NA|TRBJ1-1|NA|TRBV6-5
CASYEMNTEAFF
TGTGCCAGCTATGAGATGAACACTGAAGCTTTCTTT
>TRBD2|TRBJ2-7|NA|TRBV3-1/TRBV3-2
CASSQEHSGSDEQYF
TGTGCCAGCAGCCAAGAGCATAGCGGGAGCGACGAGCAGTACTTC
>TRBD2|TRBJ2-7|NA|TRBV7-9
CASRATSGRMAEQYF
TGTGCCAGCAGAGCCACTAGCGGGAGGATGGCCGAGCAGTACTTC